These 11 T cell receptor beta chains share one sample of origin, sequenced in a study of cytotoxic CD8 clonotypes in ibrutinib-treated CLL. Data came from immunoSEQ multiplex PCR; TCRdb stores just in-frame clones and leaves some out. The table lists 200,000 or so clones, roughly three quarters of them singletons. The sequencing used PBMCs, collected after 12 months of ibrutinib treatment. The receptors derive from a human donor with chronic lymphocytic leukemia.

The CDR3 reads CASSLSSGSWETQYF. DNA for the CDR3: TGTGCCAGCAGTCTCTCCAGCGGGAGCTGGGAGACCCAGTACTTC. The genes are TRBV27 and TRBJ2-5; 8 bases are shared with TRBD2. The CDR3 length is 15 residues. V was pared by 5 bases and J by 5 bases, with 10 bases of the junction left unmatched. Germline CDR1 MNHEY, CDR2 SMNVEV (reference sequence).

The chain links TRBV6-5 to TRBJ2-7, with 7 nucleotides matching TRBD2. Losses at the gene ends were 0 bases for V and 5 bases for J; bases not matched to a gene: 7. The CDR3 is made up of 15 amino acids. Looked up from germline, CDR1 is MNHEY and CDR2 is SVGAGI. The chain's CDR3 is CASSYSAGVSHEQYF. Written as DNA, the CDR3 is TGTGCCAGCAGTTACTCGGCGGGAGTTAGCCACGAGCAGTACTTC.

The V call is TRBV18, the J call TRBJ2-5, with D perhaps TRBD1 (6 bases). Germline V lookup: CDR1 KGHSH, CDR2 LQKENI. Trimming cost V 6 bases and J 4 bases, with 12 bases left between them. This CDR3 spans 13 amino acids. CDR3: CASSWGRGETQYF. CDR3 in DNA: TGTGCCAGCTCCTGGGGCAGGGGAGAGACCCAGTACTTC.

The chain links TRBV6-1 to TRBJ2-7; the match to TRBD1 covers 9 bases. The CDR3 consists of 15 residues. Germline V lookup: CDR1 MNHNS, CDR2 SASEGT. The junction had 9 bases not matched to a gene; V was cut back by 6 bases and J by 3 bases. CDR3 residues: CASSAPGQGFYEQYF. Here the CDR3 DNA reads TGTGCCAGCAGCGCGCCGGGACAGGGTTTCTACGAGCAGTACTTC.

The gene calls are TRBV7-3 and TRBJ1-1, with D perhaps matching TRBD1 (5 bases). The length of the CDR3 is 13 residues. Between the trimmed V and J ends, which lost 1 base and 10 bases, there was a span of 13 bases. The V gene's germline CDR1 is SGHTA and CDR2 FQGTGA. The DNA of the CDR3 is TGTGCCAGCAGCTTAAACTCTATCGGGGCAGCTTTCTTT. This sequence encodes CASSLNSIGAAFF.

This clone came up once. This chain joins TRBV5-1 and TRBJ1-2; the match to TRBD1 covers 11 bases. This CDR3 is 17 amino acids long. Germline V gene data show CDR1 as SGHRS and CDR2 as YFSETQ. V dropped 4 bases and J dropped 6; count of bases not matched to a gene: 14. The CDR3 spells CASSPGQGVNSVDGYTF. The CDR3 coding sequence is TGCGCCAGCAGCCCGGGACAGGGGGTAAATAGTGTTGATGGCTACACCTTC.

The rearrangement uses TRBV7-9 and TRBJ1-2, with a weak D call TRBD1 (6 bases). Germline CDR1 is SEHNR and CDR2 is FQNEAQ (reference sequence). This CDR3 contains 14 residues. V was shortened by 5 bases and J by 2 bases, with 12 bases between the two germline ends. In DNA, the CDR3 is TGTGCCAGCAGCCGCAATACAGGGAACTATGGCTACACCTTC. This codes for CASSRNTGNYGYTF.

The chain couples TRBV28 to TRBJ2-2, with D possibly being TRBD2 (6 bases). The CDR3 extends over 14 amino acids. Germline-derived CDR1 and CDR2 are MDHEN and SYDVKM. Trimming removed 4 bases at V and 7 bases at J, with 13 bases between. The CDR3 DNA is TGTGCCAGCAGTTCCTGGTCTAGCGTCGGGGAGCTGTTTTTT. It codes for CASSSWSSVGELFF.

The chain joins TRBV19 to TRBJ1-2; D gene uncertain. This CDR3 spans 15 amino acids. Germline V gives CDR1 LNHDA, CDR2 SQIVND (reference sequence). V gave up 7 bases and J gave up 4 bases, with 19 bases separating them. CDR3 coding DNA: TGTGCCAGTACCGTACGGGAAAGAACCTTCTATGGCTACACCTTC. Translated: CASTVRERTFYGYTF.

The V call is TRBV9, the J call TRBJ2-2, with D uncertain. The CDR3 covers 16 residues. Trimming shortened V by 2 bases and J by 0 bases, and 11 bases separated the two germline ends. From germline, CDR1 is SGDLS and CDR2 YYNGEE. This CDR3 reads CASSVRIKANTGELFF. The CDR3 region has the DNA TGTGCCAGCAGCGTCCGGATAAAGGCGAACACCGGGGAGCTGTTTTTT. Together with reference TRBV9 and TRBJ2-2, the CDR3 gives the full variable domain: DSGVTQTPKHLITATGQRVTLRCSPRSGDLSVYWYQQSLDQGLQFLIQYYNGEERAKGNILERFSAQQFPDLHSELNLSSLELGDSALYFCASSVRIKANTGELFFGEGSRLTVL.

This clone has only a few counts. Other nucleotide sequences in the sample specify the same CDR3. The CDR3 DNA sequence: TGTGCCTGGAGTGTACTTGGAGGCTACACCTTC. It yields the protein CAWSVLGGYTF. The chain joins TRBV30 to TRBJ1-2; D not resolved. The CDR3 has 11 amino acids. V dropped 0 bases and J dropped 8 bases, with 7 bases sitting between them. In germline, CDR1 is GTSNPN, CDR2 SVGIG (reference sequence).